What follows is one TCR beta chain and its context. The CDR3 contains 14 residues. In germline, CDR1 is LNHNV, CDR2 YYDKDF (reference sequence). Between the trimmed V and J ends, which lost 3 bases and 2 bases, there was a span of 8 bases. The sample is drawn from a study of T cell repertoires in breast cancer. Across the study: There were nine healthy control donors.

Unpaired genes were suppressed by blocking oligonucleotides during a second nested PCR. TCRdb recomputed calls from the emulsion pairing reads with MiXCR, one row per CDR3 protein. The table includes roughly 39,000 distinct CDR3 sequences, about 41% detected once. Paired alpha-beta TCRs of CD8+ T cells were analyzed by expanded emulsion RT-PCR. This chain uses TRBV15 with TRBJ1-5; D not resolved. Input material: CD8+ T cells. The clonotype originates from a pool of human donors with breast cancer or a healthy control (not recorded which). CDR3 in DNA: TGTGCCACCAGCAGCGAGGTGGGCAATCAGCCCCAGCATTTT. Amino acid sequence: CATSSEVGNQPQHF.